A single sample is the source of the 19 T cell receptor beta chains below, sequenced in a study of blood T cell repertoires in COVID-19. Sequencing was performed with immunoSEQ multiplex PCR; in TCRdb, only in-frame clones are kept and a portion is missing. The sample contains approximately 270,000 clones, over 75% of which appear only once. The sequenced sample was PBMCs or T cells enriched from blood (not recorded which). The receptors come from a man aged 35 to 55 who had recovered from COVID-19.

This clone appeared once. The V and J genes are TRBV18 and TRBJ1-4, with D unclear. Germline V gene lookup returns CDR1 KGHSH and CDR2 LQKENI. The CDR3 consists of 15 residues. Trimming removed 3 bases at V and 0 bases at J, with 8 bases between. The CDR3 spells CASSPASATNEKLFF. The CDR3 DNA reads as TGTGCCAGCTCACCGGCTTCTGCAACTAATGAAAAACTGTTTTTT. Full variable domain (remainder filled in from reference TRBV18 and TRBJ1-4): NAGVMQNPRHLVRRRGQEARLRCSPMKGHSHVYWYRQLPEEGLKFMVYLQKENIIDESGMPKERFSAEFPKEGPSILRIQQVVRGDSAAYFCASSPASATNEKLFFGSGTQLSVL.

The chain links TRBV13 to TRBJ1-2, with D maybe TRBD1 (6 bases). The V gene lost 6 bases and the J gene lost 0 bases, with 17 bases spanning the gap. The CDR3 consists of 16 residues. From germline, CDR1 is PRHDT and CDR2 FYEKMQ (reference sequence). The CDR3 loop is CASRSAGAPPNYGYTF. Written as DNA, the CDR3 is TGTGCCAGCAGAAGTGCGGGGGCGCCCCCTAACTATGGCTACACCTTC.

CDR3 residues: CASSLGSGGYNSPLHF. CDR3 sequence (DNA): TGTGCCAGCAGCTTAGGTTCGGGGGGCTATAATTCACCCCTCCACTTT. The rearrangement links TRBV7-8 to TRBJ1-6, with D tentatively TRBD1 (5 bases). From germline, CDR1 is SGHVS and CDR2 FQNEAQ. CDR3 size: 16 residues. The germline V and J ends were trimmed by 1 base and 3 bases, with 10 bases remaining between them.

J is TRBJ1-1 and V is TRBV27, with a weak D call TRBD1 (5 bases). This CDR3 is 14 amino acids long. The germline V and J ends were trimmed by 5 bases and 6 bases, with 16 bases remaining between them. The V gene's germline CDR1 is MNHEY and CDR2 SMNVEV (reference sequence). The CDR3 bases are TGTGCCAGCAGTCCAGGGCGGACTAGGGCTGAAGCTTTCTTT. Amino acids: CASSPGRTRAEAFF.

The chain's CDR3 is CASSPLDTYGYTF. In DNA form, the CDR3 reads TGTGCCAGCAGCCCCTTGGACACCTATGGCTACACCTTC. The chain joins TRBV4-2 to TRBJ1-2, with D perhaps matching TRBD1 (5 bases). Germline assignment: CDR1 LGHNA and CDR2 YNFKEQ. There are 13 residues in the CDR3. V lost 4 bases and J lost 4, with 10 bases in between.

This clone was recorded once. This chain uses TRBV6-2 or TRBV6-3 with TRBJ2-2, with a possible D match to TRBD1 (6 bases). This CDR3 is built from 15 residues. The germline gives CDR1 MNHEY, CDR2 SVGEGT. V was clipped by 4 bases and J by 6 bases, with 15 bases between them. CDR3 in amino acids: CASSLDGGYSGELFF. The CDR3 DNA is TGTGCCAGCAGTTTAGATGGGGGCTACTCCGGGGAGCTGTTTTTT.

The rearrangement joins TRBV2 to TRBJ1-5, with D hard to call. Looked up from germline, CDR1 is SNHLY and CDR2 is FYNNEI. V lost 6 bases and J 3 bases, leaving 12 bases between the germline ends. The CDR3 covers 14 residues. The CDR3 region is CASRADKYNQPQHF. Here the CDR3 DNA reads TGTGCCAGCAGGGCTGACAAATACAATCAGCCCCAGCATTTT.

The CDR3 coding sequence is TGTGCCAGTAGTATGGGCGGGGACCCCTATGGCTACACCTTC. Translated: CASSMGGDPYGYTF. The rearrangement uses TRBV19 and TRBJ1-2, with D maybe TRBD1 (5 bases). This CDR3 comprises 14 residues. Trimming cost V 3 bases and J 4 bases, with 12 bases left between them. Germline loops: CDR1 LNHDA, CDR2 SQIVND (reference sequence).

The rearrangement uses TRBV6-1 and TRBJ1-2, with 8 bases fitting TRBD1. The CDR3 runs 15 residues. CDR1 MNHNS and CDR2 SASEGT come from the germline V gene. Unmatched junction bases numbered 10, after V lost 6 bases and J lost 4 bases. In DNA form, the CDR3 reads TGTGCCAGCAGCTACAGACAGGGGTTTGGCTATGGCTACACCTTC. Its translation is CASSYRQGFGYGYTF.

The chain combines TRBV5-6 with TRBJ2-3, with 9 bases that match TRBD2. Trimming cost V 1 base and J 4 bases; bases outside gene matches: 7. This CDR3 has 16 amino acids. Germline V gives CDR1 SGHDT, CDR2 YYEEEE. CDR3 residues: CASSLRLAGESDTQYF. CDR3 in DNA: TGTGCCAGCAGCTTGCGGTTAGCGGGAGAGTCAGATACGCAGTATTTT.

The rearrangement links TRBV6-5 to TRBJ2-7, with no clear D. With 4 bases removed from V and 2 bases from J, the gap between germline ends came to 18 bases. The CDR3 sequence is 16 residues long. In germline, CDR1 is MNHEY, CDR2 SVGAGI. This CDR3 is CASSLRGADLTYEQYF. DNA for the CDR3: TGTGCCAGCAGTTTAAGAGGAGCTGACCTAACCTACGAGCAGTACTTC.

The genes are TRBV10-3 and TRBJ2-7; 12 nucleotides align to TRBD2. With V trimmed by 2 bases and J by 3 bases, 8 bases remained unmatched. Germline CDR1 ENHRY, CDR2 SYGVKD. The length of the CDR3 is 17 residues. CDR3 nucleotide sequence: TGTGCCATCAGTGAGCCCGGGACTAGCGGGCTCAACTACGAGCAGTACTTC. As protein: CAISEPGTSGLNYEQYF.

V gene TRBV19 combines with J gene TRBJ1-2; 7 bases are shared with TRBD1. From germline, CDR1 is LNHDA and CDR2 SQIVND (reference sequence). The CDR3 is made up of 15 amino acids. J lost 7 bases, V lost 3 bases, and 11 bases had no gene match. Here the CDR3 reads CASSIPGGGGFGYTF. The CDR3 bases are TGTGCCAGTAGTATCCCAGGAGGGGGCGGATTTGGCTACACCTTC.

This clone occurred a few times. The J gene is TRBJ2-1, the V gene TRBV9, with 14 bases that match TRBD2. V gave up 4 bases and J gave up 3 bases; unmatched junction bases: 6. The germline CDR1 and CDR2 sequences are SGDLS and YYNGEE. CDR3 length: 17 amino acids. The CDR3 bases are TGTGCCAGCAGCCCCAGACTAGCGGGAGGGCTCTACAATGAGCAGTTCTTC. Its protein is CASSPRLAGGLYNEQFF.

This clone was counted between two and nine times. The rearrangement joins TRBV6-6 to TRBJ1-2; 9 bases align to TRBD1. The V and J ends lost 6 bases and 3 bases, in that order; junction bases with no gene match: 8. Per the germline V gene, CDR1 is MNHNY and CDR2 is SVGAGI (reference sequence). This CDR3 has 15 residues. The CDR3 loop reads CASSPETGGYYGYTF. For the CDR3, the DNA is TGTGCCAGCAGCCCCGAGACAGGGGGGTACTATGGCTACACCTTC.

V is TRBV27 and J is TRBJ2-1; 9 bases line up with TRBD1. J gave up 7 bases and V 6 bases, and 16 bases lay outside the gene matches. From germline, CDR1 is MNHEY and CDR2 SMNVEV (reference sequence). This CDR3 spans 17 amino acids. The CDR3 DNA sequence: TGTGCCAGCAGATTAGAATTCGGGACAGGGAGGGATAATGAGCAGTTCTTC. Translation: CASRLEFGTGRDNEQFF.

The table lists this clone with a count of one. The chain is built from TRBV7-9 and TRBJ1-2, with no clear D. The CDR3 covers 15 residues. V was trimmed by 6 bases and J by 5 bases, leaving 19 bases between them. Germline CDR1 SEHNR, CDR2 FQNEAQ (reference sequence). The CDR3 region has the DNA TGTGCCAGCAGATACCTGGACTGGGAATGGTATGGCTACACCTTC. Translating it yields CASRYLDWEWYGYTF.

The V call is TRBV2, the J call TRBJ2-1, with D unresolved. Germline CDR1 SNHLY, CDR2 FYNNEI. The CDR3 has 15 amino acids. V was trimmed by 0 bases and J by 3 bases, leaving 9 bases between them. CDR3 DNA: TGTGCCAGCAGTGAAGCGCTTCAGAACTACAATGAGCAGTTCTTC. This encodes CASSEALQNYNEQFF.

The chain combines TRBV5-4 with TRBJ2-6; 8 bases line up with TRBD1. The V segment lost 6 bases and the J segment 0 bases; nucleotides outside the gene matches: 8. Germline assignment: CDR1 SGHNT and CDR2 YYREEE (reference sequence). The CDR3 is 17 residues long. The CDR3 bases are TGTGCCAGCACCACCGGGACAGGTTTCTCTGGGGCCAACGTCCTGACTTTC. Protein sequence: CASTTGTGFSGANVLTF.